This is a list of T cell receptor beta chains from one sample in a study of vaccination effects on CD4 cells after COVID-19. The protocol was immunoSEQ multiplex PCR, while the TCRdb copy is restricted to in-frame clones and leaves out a portion. The sample consists of approximately 30,000 clones, more than 60% of them appearing once. No antigen has been assigned to these receptors. Sequenced material: CD4+ T cells from PBMCs cultured with HCoV-NL63 spike peptides, taken after COVID-19 vaccination. The receptor set was obtained from a human donor who received a COVID-19 vaccine. The conserved cysteine and the conserved F or W are not part of the CDR3 here. Clone size is not always given. Where it is, it says once, few, many or a class for expanded clones.

v_call	clone_size	j_call	cdr3_aa
TRBV7-9	few	TRBJ1-1	ASRSGDEAF
TRBV5-1	-	TRBJ1-2	ASRPWGDYGYT
TRBV15	-	TRBJ2-7	ATSRDRGSYEQY
TRBV4-1	-	TRBJ1-4	ASSQDWTGREKLF
TRBV18	-	TRBJ2-7	ASSEGPYEQY
TRBV7-9	-	TRBJ2-7	ASTSDPSYEQY
TRBV19	few	TRBJ2-1	ASTIGEYRGSYNEQF
TRBV5-5	few	TRBJ1-1	ASSFDRGREAF
TRBV7-9	-	TRBJ2-3	ASSLSSDTQY
TRBV6-5	-	TRBJ2-7	ASRAGTHSSYEQY
TRBV11-1	-	TRBJ1-1	ASSFDGWGTEAF
TRBV10-3	medium-sized	TRBJ1-1	AIRGGLGGTEAF
TRBV18	-	TRBJ2-5	ASSPQDLSGETQY
TRBV5-4	-	TRBJ1-1	ASSLAGQTEAF
TRBV5-4	few	TRBJ1-1	ASGQGINTEAF
TRBV7-9	medium-sized	TRBJ2-1	ASSLNSINEQF
TRBV2	-	TRBJ1-4	ASRQGTTNEKLF
TRBV6-5	few	TRBJ1-1	ASRRQGGDTEAF
TRBV27	-	TRBJ1-1	ASSLDLGGRLTEAF
TRBV12-3/TRBV12-4	-	TRBJ1-1	ASSSVGGEAF
TRBV28	-	TRBJ1-4	ASSTPGRTEKLF
TRBV6-4	-	TRBJ1-1	ASSEQGNTEAF
TRBV20-1	-	TRBJ2-2	SASGGVNTGELF
TRBV29-1	-	TRBJ2-7	SGSGDLDEQY
TRBV10-2	-	TRBJ2-3	ASSPRLADTQY
TRBV10-2	-	TRBJ1-5	ASTHGGNQPQH